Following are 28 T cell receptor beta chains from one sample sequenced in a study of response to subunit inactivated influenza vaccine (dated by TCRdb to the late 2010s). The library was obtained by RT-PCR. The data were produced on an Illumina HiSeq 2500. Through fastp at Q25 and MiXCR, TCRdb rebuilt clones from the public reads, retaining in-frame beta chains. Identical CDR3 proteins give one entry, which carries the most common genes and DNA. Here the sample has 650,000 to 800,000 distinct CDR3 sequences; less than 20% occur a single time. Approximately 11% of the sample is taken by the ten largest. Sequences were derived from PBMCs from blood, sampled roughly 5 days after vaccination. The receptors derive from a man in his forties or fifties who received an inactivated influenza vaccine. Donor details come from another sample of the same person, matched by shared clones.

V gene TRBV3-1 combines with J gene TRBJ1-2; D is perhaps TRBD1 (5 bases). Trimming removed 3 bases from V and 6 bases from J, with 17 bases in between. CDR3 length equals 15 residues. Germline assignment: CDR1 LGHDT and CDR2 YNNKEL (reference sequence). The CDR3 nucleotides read TGTGCCAGCAGCCAGGACCTCGAGACAGATAATGGCTACACCTTC. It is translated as CASSQDLETDNGYTF.

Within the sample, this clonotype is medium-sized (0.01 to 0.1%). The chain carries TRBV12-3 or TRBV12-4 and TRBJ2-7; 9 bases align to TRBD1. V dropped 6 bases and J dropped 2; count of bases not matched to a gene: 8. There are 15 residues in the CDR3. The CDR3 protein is CASRAAGTGTYEQYF. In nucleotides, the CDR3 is TGTGCCAGCAGGGCCGCCGGGACAGGGACCTACGAGCAGTACTTC.

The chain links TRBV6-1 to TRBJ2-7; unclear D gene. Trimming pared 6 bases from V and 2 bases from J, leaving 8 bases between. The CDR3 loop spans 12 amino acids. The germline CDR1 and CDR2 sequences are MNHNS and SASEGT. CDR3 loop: CASRDPTYEQYF. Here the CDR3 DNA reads TGTGCCAGCAGGGACCCAACCTACGAGCAGTACTTC.

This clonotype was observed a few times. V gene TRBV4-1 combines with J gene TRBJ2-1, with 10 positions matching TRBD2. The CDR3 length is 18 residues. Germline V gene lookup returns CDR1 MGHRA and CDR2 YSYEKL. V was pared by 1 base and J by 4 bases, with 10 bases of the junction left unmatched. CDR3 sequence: CASSQAPSGGGGYNEQFF. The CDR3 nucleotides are TGCGCCAGCAGCCAAGCCCCTAGCGGGGGAGGTGGTTACAATGAGCAGTTCTTC.

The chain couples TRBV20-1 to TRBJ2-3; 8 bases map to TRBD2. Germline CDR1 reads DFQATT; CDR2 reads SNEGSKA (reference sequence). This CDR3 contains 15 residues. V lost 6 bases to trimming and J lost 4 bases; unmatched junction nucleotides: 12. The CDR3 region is CSADPFRGGSDTQYF. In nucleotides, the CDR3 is TGCAGTGCCGACCCCTTTCGGGGGGGCTCAGATACGCAGTATTTT.

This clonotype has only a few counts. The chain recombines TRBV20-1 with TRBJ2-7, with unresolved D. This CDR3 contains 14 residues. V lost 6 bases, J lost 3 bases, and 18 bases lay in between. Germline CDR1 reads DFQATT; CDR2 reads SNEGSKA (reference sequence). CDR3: CSAPQTLADYEQYF. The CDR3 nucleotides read TGCAGTGCACCCCAAACCTTAGCCGACTACGAGCAGTACTTC.

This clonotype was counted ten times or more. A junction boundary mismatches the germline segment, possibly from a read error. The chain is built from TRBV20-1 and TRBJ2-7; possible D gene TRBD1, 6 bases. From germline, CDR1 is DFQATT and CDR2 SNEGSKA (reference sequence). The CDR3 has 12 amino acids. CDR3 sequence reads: CSARDRIYEQYF. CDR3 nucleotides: TGCAGTGCCAGAGACAGGATCTACGAGCAGTACTTC.

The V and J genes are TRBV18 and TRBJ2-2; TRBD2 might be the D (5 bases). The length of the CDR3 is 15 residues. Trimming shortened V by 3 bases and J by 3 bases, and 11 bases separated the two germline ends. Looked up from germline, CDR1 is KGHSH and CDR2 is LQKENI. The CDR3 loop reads CASSPSSSYTGELFF. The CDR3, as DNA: TGTGCCAGCTCACCGTCTAGCAGCTACACCGGGGAGCTGTTTTTT.

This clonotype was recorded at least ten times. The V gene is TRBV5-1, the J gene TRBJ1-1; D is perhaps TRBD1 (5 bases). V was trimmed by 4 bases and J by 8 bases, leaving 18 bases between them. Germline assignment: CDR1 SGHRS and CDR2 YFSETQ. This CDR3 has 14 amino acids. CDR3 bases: TGCGCCAGCAGCACCCCTCAGGGATACGAGGAAGCTTTCTTT. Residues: CASSTPQGYEEAFF.

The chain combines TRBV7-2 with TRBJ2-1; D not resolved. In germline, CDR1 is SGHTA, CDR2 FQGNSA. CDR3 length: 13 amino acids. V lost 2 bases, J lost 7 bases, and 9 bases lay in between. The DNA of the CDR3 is TGTGCCAGCAGCTTAAGTAGCTGGAATGAGCAGTTCTTC. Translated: CASSLSSWNEQFF.

The CDR3 coding sequence is TGTGCCAGCAGTTACCAGCTAGCGTATCGAGATACGCAGTATTTT. Amino acid sequence: CASSYQLAYRDTQYF. This chain links TRBV7-2 with TRBJ2-3; tentatively, D is TRBD2 (6 bases). V was cut by 6 bases and J by 5 bases, with 18 bases left in between. The CDR3 covers 15 residues. Looked up from germline, CDR1 is SGHTA and CDR2 is FQGNSA.

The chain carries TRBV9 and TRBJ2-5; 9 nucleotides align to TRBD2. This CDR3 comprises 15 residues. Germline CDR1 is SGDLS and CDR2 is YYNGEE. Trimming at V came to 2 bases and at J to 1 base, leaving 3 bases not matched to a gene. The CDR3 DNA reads TGTGCCAGCAGCGTTGCAGCGGGAGGCCAAGAGACCCAGTACTTC. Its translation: CASSVAAGGQETQYF.

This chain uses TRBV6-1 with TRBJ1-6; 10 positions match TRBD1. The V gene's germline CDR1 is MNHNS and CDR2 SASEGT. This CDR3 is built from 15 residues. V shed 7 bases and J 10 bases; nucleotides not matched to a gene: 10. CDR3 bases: TGTGCCAGCACCCCAACGGGACAGGGGATCTCACCCCTCCACTTT. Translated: CASTPTGQGISPLHF.

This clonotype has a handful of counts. The CDR3 nucleotides read TGTGCCAGCAGCCGGGACAGACTCACAGATACGCAGTATTTT. Translated, it gives CASSRDRLTDTQYF. The V call is TRBV7-9, the J call TRBJ2-3; 7 bases agree with TRBD1. Trimming cost V 5 bases and J 2 bases; bases outside gene matches: 4. Germline V gives CDR1 SEHNR, CDR2 FQNEAQ (reference sequence). This CDR3 region has 14 residues.

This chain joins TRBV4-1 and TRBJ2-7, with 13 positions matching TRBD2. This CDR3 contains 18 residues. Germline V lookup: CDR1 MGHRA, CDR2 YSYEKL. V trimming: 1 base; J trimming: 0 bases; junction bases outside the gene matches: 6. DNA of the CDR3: TGCGCCAGCAGCCAAGGTGTACTAGCGGGGGGGACCTCCTACGAGCAGTACTTC. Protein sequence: CASSQGVLAGGTSYEQYF.

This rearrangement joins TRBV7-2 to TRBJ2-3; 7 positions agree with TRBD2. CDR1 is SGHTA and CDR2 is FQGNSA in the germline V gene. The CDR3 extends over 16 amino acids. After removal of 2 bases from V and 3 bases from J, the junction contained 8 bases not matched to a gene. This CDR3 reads CASSLSGVTQTDTQYF. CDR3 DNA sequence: TGTGCCAGCAGCTTAAGCGGGGTCACCCAGACAGATACGCAGTATTTT.

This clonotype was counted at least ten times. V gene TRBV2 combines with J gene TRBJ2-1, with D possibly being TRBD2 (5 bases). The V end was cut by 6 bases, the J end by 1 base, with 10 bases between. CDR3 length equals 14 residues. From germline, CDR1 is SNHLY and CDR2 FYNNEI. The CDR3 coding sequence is TGTGCCAGCAGGAGGGCTGCTTCCTACAATGAGCAGTTCTTC. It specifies CASRRAASYNEQFF.

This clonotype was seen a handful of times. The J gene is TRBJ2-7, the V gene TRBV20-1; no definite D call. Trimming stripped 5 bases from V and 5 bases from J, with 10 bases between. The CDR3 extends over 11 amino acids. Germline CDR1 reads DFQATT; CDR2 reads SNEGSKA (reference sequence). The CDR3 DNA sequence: TGCAGTGCTCATAGGTTAAACGAGCAGTACTTC. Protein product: CSAHRLNEQYF.

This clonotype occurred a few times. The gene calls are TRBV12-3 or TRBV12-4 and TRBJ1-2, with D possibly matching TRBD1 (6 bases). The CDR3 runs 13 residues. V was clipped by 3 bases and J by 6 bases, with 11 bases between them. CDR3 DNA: TGTGCCAGCAGTTTCACAAGGGGGGATGGCTACACCTTC. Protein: CASSFTRGDGYTF.

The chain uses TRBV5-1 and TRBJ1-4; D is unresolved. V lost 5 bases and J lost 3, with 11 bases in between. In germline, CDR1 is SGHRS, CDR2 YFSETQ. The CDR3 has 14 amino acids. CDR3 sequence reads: CASSGRPSNEKLFF. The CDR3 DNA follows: TGCGCCAGCAGTGGACGGCCTTCTAATGAAAAACTGTTTTTT. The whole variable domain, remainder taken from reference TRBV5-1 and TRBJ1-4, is KAGVTQTPRYLIKTRGQQVTLSCSPISGHRSVSWYQQTPGQGLQFLFEYFSETQRNKGNFPGRFSGRQFSNSRSEMNVSTLELGDSALYLCASSGRPSNEKLFFGSGTQLSVL.

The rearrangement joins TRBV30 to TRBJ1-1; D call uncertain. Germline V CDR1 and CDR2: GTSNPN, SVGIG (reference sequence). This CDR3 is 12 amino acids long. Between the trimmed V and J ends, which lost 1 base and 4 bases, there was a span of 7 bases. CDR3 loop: CAWSGARTEAFF. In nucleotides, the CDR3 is TGTGCCTGGAGTGGGGCCCGCACTGAAGCTTTCTTT.

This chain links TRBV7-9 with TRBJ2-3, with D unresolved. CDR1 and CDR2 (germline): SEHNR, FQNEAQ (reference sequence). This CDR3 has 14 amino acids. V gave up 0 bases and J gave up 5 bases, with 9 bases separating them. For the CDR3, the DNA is TGTGCCAGCAGCTTAGCGGCGGTTATAGATACGCAGTATTTT. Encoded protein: CASSLAAVIDTQYF. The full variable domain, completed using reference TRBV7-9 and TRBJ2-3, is DTGVSQNPRHKITKRGQNVTFRCDPISEHNRLYWYRQTLGQGPEFLTYFQNEAQLEKSRLLSDRFSAERPKGSFSTLEIQRTEQGDSAMYLCASSLAAVIDTQYFGPGTRLTVL.

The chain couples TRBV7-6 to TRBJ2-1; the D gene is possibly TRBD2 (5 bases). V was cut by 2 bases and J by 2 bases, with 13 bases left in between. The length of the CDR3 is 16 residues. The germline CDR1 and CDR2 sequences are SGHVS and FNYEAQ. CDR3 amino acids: CASSLSSPGAYNEQFF. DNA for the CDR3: TGTGCCAGCAGCTTAAGTTCCCCCGGGGCCTACAATGAGCAGTTCTTC.

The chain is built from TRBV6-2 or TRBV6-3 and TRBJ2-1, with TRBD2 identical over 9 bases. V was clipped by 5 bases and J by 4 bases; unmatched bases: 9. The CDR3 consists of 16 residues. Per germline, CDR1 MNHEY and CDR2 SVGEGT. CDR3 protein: CASSPRRLAVYNEQFF. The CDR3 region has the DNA TGTGCCAGCAGTCCCCGGAGACTAGCGGTGTACAATGAGCAGTTCTTC.

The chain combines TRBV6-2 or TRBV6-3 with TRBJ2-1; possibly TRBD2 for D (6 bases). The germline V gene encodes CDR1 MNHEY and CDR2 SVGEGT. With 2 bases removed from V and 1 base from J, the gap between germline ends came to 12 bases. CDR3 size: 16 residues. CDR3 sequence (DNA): TGTGCCAGCAGTTACGCCTGGGCGGGATCCTACAATGAGCAGTTCTTC. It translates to CASSYAWAGSYNEQFF.

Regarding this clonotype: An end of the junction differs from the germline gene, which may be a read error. CDR3 in amino acids: CSAAATSGGPHF. CDR3 DNA sequence: TGCAGTGCTGCAGCGACTAGCGGGGGCCCCCATTTT. The chain employs TRBV20-1 and TRBJ2-3; 12 bases are a match to TRBD2. The CDR3 runs 12 residues. Germline V gene lookup returns CDR1 DFQATT and CDR2 SNEGSKA (reference sequence).

The CDR3 coding sequence is TGCAGTGCGCGGACTCGGGACGGGAACTATGGCTACACCTTC. It specifies CSARTRDGNYGYTF. The chain carries TRBV20-1 and TRBJ1-2; tentatively, D is TRBD1 (5 bases). The germline V gene encodes CDR1 DFQATT and CDR2 SNEGSKA (reference sequence). The CDR3 totals 14 residues. With 6 bases removed from V and 2 bases from J, the gap between germline ends came to 16 bases.

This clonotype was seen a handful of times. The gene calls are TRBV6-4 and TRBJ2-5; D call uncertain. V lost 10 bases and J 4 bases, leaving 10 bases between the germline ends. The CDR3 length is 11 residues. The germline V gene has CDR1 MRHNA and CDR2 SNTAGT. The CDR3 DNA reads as TGTGCCACCCGTCTCGGAGAGACCCAGTACTTC. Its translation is CATRLGETQYF.